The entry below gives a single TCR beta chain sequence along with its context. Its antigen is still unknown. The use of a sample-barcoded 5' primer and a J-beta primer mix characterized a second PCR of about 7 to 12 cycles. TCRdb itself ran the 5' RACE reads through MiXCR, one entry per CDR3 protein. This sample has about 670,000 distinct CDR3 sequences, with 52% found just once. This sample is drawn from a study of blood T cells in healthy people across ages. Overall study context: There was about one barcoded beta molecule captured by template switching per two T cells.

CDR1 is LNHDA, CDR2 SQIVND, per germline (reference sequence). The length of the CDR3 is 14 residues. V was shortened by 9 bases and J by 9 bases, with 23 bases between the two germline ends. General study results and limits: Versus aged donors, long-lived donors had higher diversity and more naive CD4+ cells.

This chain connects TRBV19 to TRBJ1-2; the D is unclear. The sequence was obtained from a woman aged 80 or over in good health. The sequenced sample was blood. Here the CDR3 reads CASQPGGGWGSYTF. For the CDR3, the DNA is TGTGCCAGCCAACCAGGCGGTGGATGGGGTAGCTACACCTTC.